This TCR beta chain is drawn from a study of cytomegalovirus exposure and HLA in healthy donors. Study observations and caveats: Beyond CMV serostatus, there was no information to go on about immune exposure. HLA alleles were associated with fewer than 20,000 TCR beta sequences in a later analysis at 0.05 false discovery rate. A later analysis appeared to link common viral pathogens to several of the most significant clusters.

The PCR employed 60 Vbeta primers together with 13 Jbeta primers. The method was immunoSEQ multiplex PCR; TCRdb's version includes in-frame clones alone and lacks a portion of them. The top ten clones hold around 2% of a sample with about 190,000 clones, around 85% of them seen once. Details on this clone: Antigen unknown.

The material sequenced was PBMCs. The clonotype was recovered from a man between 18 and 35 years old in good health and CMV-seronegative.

Here the CDR3 reads CASSFGGDRGNYGYTF. CDR3 coding DNA: TGTGCCAGCAGCTTCGGAGGAGACAGGGGAAACTATGGCTACACCTTC. The chain couples TRBV7-9 to TRBJ1-2; 8 nucleotides agree with TRBD1. Germline CDR1 reads SEHNR; CDR2 reads FQNEAQ (reference sequence). V gave up 3 bases and J gave up 2 bases; unmatched junction bases: 8. This CDR3 has 16 amino acids.